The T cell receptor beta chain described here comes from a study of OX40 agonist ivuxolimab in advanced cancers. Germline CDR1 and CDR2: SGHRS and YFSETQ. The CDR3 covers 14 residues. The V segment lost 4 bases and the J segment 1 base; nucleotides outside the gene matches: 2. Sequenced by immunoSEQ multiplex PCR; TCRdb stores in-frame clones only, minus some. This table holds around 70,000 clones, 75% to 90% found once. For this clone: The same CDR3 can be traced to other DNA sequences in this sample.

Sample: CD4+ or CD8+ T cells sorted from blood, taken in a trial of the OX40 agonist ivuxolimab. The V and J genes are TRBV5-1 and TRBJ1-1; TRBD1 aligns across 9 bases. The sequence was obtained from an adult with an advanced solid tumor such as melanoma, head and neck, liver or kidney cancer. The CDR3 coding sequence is TGCGCCAGCAGCCGACAGGGGGAGAACACTGAAGCTTTCTTT. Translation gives CASSRQGENTEAFF.